This TCR beta chain is drawn from a study of cytomegalovirus exposure and HLA in healthy donors. PCR primers comprised 60 Vbeta and 13 Jbeta primers. Clones were read by immunoSEQ multiplex PCR, and TCRdb kept only the in-frame ones, dropping some. Here the sample spans 100,000 or so clones, approximately 12% being singletons. This clone was detected once. Its specificity is unknown. Overall study results and limits: A link between a missense DCLRE1C variant and TCR beta V- and J-gene trimming emerged from a later analysis. Later on, an analysis tied around 17,000 TCR beta sequences to HLA alleles at 0.05 false discovery rate. The study labeled around 160 TCR beta chains cytomegalovirus-associated.

Specimen: PBMCs. The clonotype originates from a man between 35 and 55 years old in good health and CMV-seropositive.

Here the CDR3 DNA reads TGCGCCAGCAGCCCAGACGACAGGGTGTGGAATGAGCAGTTCTTC. It translates to CASSPDDRVWNEQFF. The chain links TRBV5-1 to TRBJ2-1; TRBD1 aligns across 7 bases. The CDR3 has 15 amino acids. Germline V gene data show CDR1 as SGHRS and CDR2 as YFSETQ. V lost 4 bases to trimming and J lost 7 bases; unmatched junction nucleotides: 11.